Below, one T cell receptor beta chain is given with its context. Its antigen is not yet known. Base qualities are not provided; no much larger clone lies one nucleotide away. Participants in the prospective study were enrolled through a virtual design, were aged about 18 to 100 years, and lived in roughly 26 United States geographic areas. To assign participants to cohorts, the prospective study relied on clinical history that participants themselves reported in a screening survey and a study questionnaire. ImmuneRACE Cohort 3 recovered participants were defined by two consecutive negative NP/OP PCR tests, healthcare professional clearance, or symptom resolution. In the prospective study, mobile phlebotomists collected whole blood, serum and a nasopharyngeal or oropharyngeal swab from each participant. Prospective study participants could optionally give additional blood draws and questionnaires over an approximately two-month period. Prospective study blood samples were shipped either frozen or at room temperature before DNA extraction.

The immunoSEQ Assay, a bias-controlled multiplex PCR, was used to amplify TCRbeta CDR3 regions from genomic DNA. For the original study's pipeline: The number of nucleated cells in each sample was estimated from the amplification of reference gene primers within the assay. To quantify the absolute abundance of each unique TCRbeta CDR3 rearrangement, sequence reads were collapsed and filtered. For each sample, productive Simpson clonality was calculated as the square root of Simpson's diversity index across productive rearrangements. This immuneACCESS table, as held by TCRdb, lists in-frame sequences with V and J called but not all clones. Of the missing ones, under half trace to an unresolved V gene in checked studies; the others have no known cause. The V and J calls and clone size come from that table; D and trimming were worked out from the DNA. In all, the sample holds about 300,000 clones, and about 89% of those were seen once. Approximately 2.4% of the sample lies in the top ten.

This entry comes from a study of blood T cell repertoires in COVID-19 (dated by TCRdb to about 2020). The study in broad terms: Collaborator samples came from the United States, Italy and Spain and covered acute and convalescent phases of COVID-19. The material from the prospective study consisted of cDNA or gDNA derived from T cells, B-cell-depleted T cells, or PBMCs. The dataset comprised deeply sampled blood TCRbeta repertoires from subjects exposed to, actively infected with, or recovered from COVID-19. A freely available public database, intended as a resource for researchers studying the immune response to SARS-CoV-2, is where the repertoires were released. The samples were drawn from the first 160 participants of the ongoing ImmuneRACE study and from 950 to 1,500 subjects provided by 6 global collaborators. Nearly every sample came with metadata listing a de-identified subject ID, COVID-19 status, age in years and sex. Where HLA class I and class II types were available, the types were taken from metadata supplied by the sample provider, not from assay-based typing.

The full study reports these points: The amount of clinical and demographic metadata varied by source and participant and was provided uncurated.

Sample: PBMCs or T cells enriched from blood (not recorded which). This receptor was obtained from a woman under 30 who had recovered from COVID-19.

The CDR3 region has the sequence CASSRRLDTDTQYF. The DNA sequence is given as TGTGCCAGCAGCCGAAGACTAGATACAGATACGCAGTATTTT. This sequence uses TRBV5-6 and TRBJ2-3; TRBD2 could be the D gene, as 6 bases match. The CDR3 sequence holds 14 residues, the cysteine and phenylalanine included. Solely the CDR3 DNA is kept, with 42 bases framed from the first base. The junction shows trimming of 4 bases on V and 3 bases on J, plus 12 bases between the germline ends. From a lookup of the germline V gene, CDR1 and CDR2 are SGHDT and YYEEEE. The reference TRBV5-6 and TRBJ2-3 proteins fill in what lies around the CDR3, so the full variable domain reads DAGVTQSPTHLIKTRGQQVTLRCSPKSGHDTVSWYQQALGQGPQFIFQYYEEEERQRGNFPDRFSGHQFPNYSSELNVNALLLGDSALYLCASSRRLDTDTQYFGPGTRLTVL.